Shown below are 20 T cell receptor beta chains from a single sample sequenced in a study of T cells after yellow fever vaccination. TCRdb processed the 5' RACE reads anew with MiXCR; each CDR3 protein has one entry. The sample consists of more than 300,000 distinct CDR3 sequences, around 4.5% of them appearing once. The sequencing used PBMCs, collected 15 days after the yellow fever booster vaccination. Receptors originate from a young man who received the YFV17D yellow fever vaccine.

Ten or more counts support this clonotype. V is TRBV5-1 and J is TRBJ2-3; D perhaps matches TRBD2 (6 bases). V was shortened by 4 bases and J by 4 bases, with 16 bases between the two germline ends. Germline CDR1 reads SGHRS; CDR2 reads YFSETQ. This CDR3 has 15 amino acids. CDR3 DNA sequence: TGCGCCAGCAGCACCCGGAGGGGCCGGCCAGATACGCAGTATTTT. It is translated as CASSTRRGRPDTQYF.

CDR3 DNA: TGTGCCATCAGTGGTCTAGACGAGCAGTACTTC. Translation: CAISGLDEQYF. V is TRBV10-3 and J is TRBJ2-7; no firm D call. The germline V gene has CDR1 ENHRY and CDR2 SYGVKD. V was shortened by 4 bases and J by 5 bases, with 6 bases between the two germline ends. The CDR3 covers 11 residues.

This clonotype was recorded many times. The chain employs TRBV15 and TRBJ1-4; 7 nucleotides agree with TRBD1. V dropped 1 base and J dropped 5; count of bases not matched to a gene: 4. This CDR3 comprises 15 residues. The germline V gene has CDR1 LNHNV and CDR2 YYDKDF (reference sequence). The CDR3 region has the DNA TGTGCCACCAGCAGAGCGGGACAGAGGAATGAAAAACTGTTTTTT. It encodes CATSRAGQRNEKLFF.

Many counts were recorded for this clonotype. The gene calls are TRBV7-6 and TRBJ2-2; 7 bases fit TRBD2. This CDR3 has 18 residues. Germline-derived CDR1 and CDR2 are SGHVS and FNYEAQ. With V trimmed by 1 base and J by 2 bases, 10 bases remained unmatched. The CDR3 nucleotides read TGTGCCAGCAGCTTAGTGGACGGGAGCGGGGTTAACACCGGGGAGCTGTTTTTT. This codes for CASSLVDGSGVNTGELFF.

This clonotype appeared many times. The chain uses TRBV4-1 and TRBJ1-1, with D unresolved. Trimming shortened V by 0 bases and J by 9 bases, and 11 bases separated the two germline ends. Per the germline V gene, CDR1 is MGHRA and CDR2 is YSYEKL. This CDR3 contains 13 residues. The CDR3 sequence: CASSQDIEGKAFF. The CDR3 DNA sequence: TGCGCCAGCAGCCAAGATATTGAGGGTAAAGCTTTCTTT.

In its sample, this clonotype was seen a few times. This chain uses TRBV7-2 with TRBJ2-2, with TRBD2 matching over 9 bases. The CDR3 consists of 20 residues. Losses at the gene ends were 4 bases for V and 5 bases for J; bases not matched to a gene: 20. Per germline, CDR1 SGHTA and CDR2 FQGNSA. CDR3 amino acids: CASSSPFDGGGAYQTGELFF. The DNA for the CDR3 is TGTGCCAGCAGCTCTCCGTTTGACGGCGGGGGGGCCTATCAAACCGGGGAGCTGTTTTTT.

This clonotype showed up many times. This rearrangement joins TRBV5-1 to TRBJ1-6, with TRBD1 matching over 7 bases. V lost 2 bases and J lost 7; bases outside the gene matches: 12. CDR1 is SGHRS and CDR2 is YFSETQ in the germline V gene. CDR3 length: 17 amino acids. The CDR3 coding sequence is TGCGCCAGCAGCTTCAGCCCTCAGGGGGAAGTGAATTCACCCCTCCACTTT. Translating it yields CASSFSPQGEVNSPLHF.

In this sample, this clonotype turned up many times. The V call is TRBV5-1, the J call TRBJ2-7; TRBD1 agrees at 10 bases. Losses at the gene ends were 0 bases for V and 4 bases for J; bases not matched to a gene: 10. CDR3 length equals 17 residues. Germline V gene sequence: CDR1 SGHRS, CDR2 YFSETQ. CDR3 in DNA: TGCGCCAGCAGCTTGGCAGTCGGACAGGGGGTTGGGTACGAGCAGTACTTC. This gives the protein CASSLAVGQGVGYEQYF.

This clonotype was observed many times. CDR3 sequence (DNA): TGCGCCAGCAGCTTGGCCCCGGAACGAGGGACTGTTGGCTACACCTTC. Amino acid sequence: CASSLAPERGTVGYTF. This chain joins TRBV5-1 and TRBJ1-2; possible D gene TRBD1, 5 bases. V was clipped by 0 bases and J by 7 bases, with 19 bases between them. The CDR3 length is 16 residues. Germline CDR1 SGHRS, CDR2 YFSETQ.

This clonotype was observed at least ten times. This chain joins TRBV25-1 and TRBJ1-4; weak D call: TRBD1 (5 bases). Trimming left V 9 bases short and J 8 bases short, with 10 bases between. The CDR3 spans 11 residues. Per germline, CDR1 MGHDK and CDR2 SYGVNS. The CDR3, as DNA: TGTGCCAGTTTGGGGCGAGAAAAACTGTTTTTT. This encodes CASLGREKLFF.

This clonotype was counted at least ten times. The rearrangement uses TRBV7-2 and TRBJ2-6; D unclear. The CDR3 length is 17 residues. V was clipped by 3 bases and J by 0 bases, with 12 bases between them. CDR1 is SGHTA and CDR2 is FQGNSA in the germline V gene. Written as DNA, the CDR3 is TGTGCCAGCAGCTTGAGAGGTTCCAGCTCTGGGGCCAACGTCCTGACTTTC. It specifies CASSLRGSSSGANVLTF. Drawing the rest from reference TRBV7-2 and TRBJ2-6, the complete variable domain is GAGVSQSPSNKVTEKGKDVELRCDPISGHTALYWYRQSLGQGLEFLIYFQGNSAPDKSGLPSDRFSAERTGGSVSTLTIQRTQQEDSAVYLCASSLRGSSSGANVLTFGAGSRLTVL.

This clonotype appeared many times. J is TRBJ2-3 and V is TRBV20-1, with unresolved D. Per germline, CDR1 DFQATT and CDR2 SNEGSKA (reference sequence). Trimming stripped 0 bases from V and 6 bases from J, with 7 bases between. This CDR3 has 12 residues. The DNA of the CDR3 is TGCAGTGCTAGAGATTACGGGGATACGCAGTATTTT. Translated, it gives CSARDYGDTQYF.

Ten or more counts support this clonotype. The V gene is TRBV7-2, the J gene TRBJ2-1; TRBD2 might be the D (7 bases). With 2 bases removed from V and 3 bases from J, the gap between germline ends came to 11 bases. This CDR3 spans 15 amino acids. CDR1 is SGHTA, CDR2 FQGNSA, per germline. CDR3 sequence: CASSLLGGLYNEQFF. For the CDR3, the DNA is TGTGCCAGCAGCTTACTCGGGGGGCTCTACAATGAGCAGTTCTTC.

There are many counts of this clonotype. The rearrangement joins TRBV15 to TRBJ2-1; no reliable D call. This CDR3 spans 13 amino acids. Germline V lookup: CDR1 LNHNV, CDR2 YYDKDF (reference sequence). V lost 6 bases and J 5 bases, leaving 11 bases between the germline ends. DNA for the CDR3: TGTGCCACCAGTAACCATGGGGACAATGAGCAGTTCTTC. Translating it yields CATSNHGDNEQFF.

The rearrangement links TRBV7-6 to TRBJ2-1; D may be TRBD2 (5 bases). V lost 7 bases to trimming and J lost 5 bases, with 15 bases between them. The CDR3 covers 14 residues. CDR1 and CDR2 (germline): SGHVS, FNYEAQ. CDR3 DNA sequence: TGTGCCAGCAACCCGGCGGGCAACGACAATGAGCAGTTCTTC. This gives the protein CASNPAGNDNEQFF.

This clonotype was seen ten or more times. This chain links TRBV12-3 or TRBV12-4 with TRBJ1-2, with D possibly matching TRBD1 (5 bases). The germline V and J ends were trimmed by 5 bases and 0 bases, with 13 bases remaining between them. The CDR3 totals 15 residues. This chain's CDR3 is CASSTWRGTNYGYTF. In DNA, the CDR3 is TGTGCCAGCAGTACTTGGAGGGGAACTAACTATGGCTACACCTTC.

Ten or more counts support this clonotype. The J gene is TRBJ2-7, the V gene TRBV5-1; 7 bases are a match to TRBD1. The V segment lost 3 bases and the J segment 2 bases; nucleotides outside the gene matches: 11. CDR3 length equals 16 residues. The germline gives CDR1 SGHRS, CDR2 YFSETQ. The chain's CDR3 is CASSYLSGQRTYEQYF. CDR3 coding DNA: TGCGCCAGCAGCTATTTATCGGGACAGAGAACCTACGAGCAGTACTTC.

The V gene is TRBV5-6, the J gene TRBJ2-1; TRBD1 aligns across 8 bases. V was clipped by 4 bases and J by 4 bases; unmatched bases: 10. CDR3 length equals 16 residues. CDR1 and CDR2 (germline): SGHDT, YYEEEE. The CDR3 loop is CASSAPGQGGYNEQFF. DNA for the CDR3: TGTGCCAGCAGCGCGCCCGGACAGGGAGGTTACAATGAGCAGTTCTTC.

This clonotype has ten or more counts. The chain's CDR3 is CASRPRRSEAFF. The CDR3, as DNA: TGTGCCAGCAGACCAAGGAGGAGTGAAGCTTTCTTT. The chain links TRBV12-3 or TRBV12-4 to TRBJ1-1; D call uncertain. The CDR3 has 12 amino acids. Trimming took off 6 bases at V and 7 bases at J, with 12 bases between the two ends.

This clonotype has more than one count but fewer than ten. The rearrangement uses TRBV11-1 and TRBJ2-3; D might be TRBD2 (6 bases). Between the trimmed V and J ends, which lost 5 bases and 2 bases, there was a span of 20 bases. CDR3 length equals 17 residues. Looked up from germline, CDR1 is SGHAT and CDR2 is FQDESV (reference sequence). The CDR3 is CASSQLLAPDPTDTQYF. For the CDR3, the DNA is TGTGCCAGCAGCCAACTACTAGCTCCGGATCCCACAGATACGCAGTATTTT.